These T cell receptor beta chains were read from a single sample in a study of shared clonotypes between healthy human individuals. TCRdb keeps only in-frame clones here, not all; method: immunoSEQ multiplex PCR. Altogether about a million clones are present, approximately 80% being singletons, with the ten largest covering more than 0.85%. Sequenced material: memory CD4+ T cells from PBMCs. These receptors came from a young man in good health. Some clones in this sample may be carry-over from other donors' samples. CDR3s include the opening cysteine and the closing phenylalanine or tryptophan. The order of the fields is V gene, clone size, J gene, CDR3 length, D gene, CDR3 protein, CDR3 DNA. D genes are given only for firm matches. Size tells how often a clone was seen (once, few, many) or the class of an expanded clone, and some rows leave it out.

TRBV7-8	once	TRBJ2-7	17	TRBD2	CASSLVSGRANPYEQYF	TGTGCCAGCAGCTTAGTTAGCGGGAGGGCCAACCCCTACGAGCAGTACTTC
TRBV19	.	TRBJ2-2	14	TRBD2	CASREGGSSGELFF	TGTGCCAGTAGGGAGGGCGGGAGCTCCGGGGAGCTGTTTTTT
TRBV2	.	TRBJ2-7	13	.	CASSARRVYEQYF	TGTGCCAGCAGTGCCCGGAGGGTCTACGAGCAGTACTTC
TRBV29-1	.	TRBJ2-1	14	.	CSVVSGGAENEQFF	TGCAGCGTTGTTAGCGGCGGAGCGGAAAATGAGCAGTTCTTC
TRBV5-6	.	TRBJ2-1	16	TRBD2	CASSLRSGSSYNEQFF	TGTGCCAGCAGCTTACGTAGCGGGAGCTCCTACAATGAGCAGTTCTTC
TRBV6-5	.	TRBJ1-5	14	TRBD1	CASSTGQSNQPQHF	TGTGCCAGCAGTACGGGACAGAGCAATCAGCCCCAGCATTTT
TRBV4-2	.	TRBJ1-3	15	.	CASSPEVIGGNTIYF	TGTGCCAGCAGCCCAGAAGTGATCGGAGGAAACACCATATATTTT
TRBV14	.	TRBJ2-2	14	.	CASSRTANTGELFF	TGTGCCAGCAGCCGTACCGCGAACACCGGGGAGCTGTTTTTT
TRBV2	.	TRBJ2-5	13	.	CASTAQVGGTQYF	TGTGCCAGCACCGCCCAGGTCGGCGGGACCCAGTACTTC
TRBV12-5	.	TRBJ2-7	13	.	CASRGREMSEQYF	TGTGCTAGTAGAGGCAGGGAAATGAGCGAGCAGTACTTC
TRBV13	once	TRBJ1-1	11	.	CASSLGQKAFF	TGTGCCAGCAGCTTAGGGCAGAAAGCTTTCTTT
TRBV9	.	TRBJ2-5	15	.	CASGDGSGQQETQYF	TGTGCCAGCGGGGACGGGAGTGGCCAACAAGAGACCCAGTACTTC
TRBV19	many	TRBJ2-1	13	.	CASSSGDKPEQFF	TGTGCCAGTAGTTCGGGGGACAAACCTGAGCAGTTCTTC
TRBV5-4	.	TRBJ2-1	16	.	CASSLRLVGGANEQFF	TGTGCCAGCAGCTTGAGACTAGTAGGGGGCGCGAATGAGCAGTTCTTC
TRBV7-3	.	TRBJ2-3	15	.	CASSGGGSPTDTQYF	TGTGCCAGCTCGGGCGGGGGCTCCCCTACAGATACGCAGTATTTT
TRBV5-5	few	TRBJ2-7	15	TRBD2	CASSLGAGNSYEQYF	TGTGCCAGCAGCTTGGGAGCGGGGAACTCCTACGAGCAGTACTTC
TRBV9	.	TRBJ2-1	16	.	CASSELPDFSYNEQFF	TGTGCCAGCAGCGAGCTCCCGGACTTCTCCTACAATGAGCAGTTCTTC
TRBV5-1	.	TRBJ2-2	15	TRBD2	CASRSIAGATGELFF	TGCGCCAGCAGGAGTATAGCGGGAGCCACCGGGGAGCTGTTTTTT
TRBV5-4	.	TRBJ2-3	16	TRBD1	CASRNRTGRSTDTQYF	TGTGCCAGCAGAAACCGGACAGGGAGGTCGACAGATACGCAGTATTTT
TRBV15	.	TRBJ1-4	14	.	CATSERQRGEKLFF	TGTGCCACCAGCGAAAGACAGCGAGGAGAAAAACTGTTTTTT
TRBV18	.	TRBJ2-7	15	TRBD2	CASSPPRGLGYEQYF	TGTGCCAGCTCACCACCGAGAGGACTAGGGTACGAGCAGTACTTC
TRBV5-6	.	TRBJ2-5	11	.	CASRQGETQYF	TGTGCCAGCAGACAGGGAGAGACCCAGTACTTC